The rows below give T cell receptor beta chains drawn from one sample of a study of PD-L1 blockade in urothelial cancer. Method: immunoSEQ multiplex PCR; TCRdb's copy keeps in-frame clones and lacks some. The data contain some 53,000 clones, roughly four fifths of them singletons. The source material was PBMCs, sampled around atezolizumab (anti-PD-L1) treatment. The receptors come from a man in his 70s with urothelial cancer. Each CDR3 is given with its conserved first and last residue. D genes are given only for firm matches. Expanded clones are given a class, and other clones once, few, many or no size at all.

DNA: TGTGCCAGCAGTTACTCGAGTCCGGACTTATATACGCAGTATTTT
CDR3: CASSYSSPDLYTQYF
D: NA
J: TRBJ2-3
size: NA
V: TRBV6-6

DNA: TGTGCCAGCAGTGAATATGGGACAGGGGTCGAGCAGTACTTC
CDR3: CASSEYGTGVEQYF
D: TRBD1
J: TRBJ2-7
size: NA
V: TRBV6-1

DNA: TGCGCCAGCAGCCAGGAGGGTTCAGGCAATTCACCCCTCCACTTT
CDR3: CASSQEGSGNSPLHF
D: NA
J: TRBJ1-6
size: once
V: TRBV5-1

DNA: TGTGCCAGCTCACCAGGGGCTAACACTGAAGCTTTCTTT
CDR3: CASSPGANTEAFF
D: NA
J: TRBJ1-1
size: NA
V: TRBV18

DNA: TGTGCCAGCAGCTTAGAGGGAGGTATTCTAGCGGCTTCGCGGACCGGGGAGCTGTTTTTT
CDR3: CASSLEGGILAASRTGELFF
D: TRBD2
J: TRBJ2-2
size: NA
V: TRBV7-6

DNA: TGCGCCAGCGGGAAGGGAGCCACAGATACGCAGTATTTT
CDR3: CASGKGATDTQYF
D: NA
J: TRBJ2-3
size: NA
V: TRBV5-1

DNA: TGTGCCTGGAGTGCAGGGACAGTTTATGGCTACACCTTC
CDR3: CAWSAGTVYGYTF
D: TRBD1
J: TRBJ1-2
size: NA
V: TRBV30

DNA: TGTGCCAGCAGGGAACTTAGCGGGGGGCCGTACGAGCAGTACTTC
CDR3: CASRELSGGPYEQYF
D: TRBD2
J: TRBJ2-7
size: NA
V: TRBV6-5

DNA: TGCGCCAGCAGCTTGGAAGGCAGGGCGCCCACAGATACGCAGTATTTT
CDR3: CASSLEGRAPTDTQYF
D: NA
J: TRBJ2-3
size: NA
V: TRBV5-1

DNA: TGTGCCAGCAGCCCCCGGAGGGCGCAAGGAAACACCATATATTTT
CDR3: CASSPRRAQGNTIYF
D: NA
J: TRBJ1-3
size: few
V: TRBV7-2

DNA: TGTGCCAGCAGCTTAGGACACCAGAACACTGAAGCTTTCTTT
CDR3: CASSLGHQNTEAFF
D: NA
J: TRBJ1-1
size: NA
V: TRBV7-2

DNA: TGCGCCAGCAGCCAAGACAGGGTACATGAGCAGTTCTTC
CDR3: CASSQDRVHEQFF
D: NA
J: TRBJ2-1
size: NA
V: TRBV4-3

DNA: TGTGCCAGCAGCTTAGGCCCGCCGCGTGGCACTGAAGCTTTCTTT
CDR3: CASSLGPPRGTEAFF
D: NA
J: TRBJ1-1
size: NA
V: TRBV7-2

DNA: TGTGCCACCAGCAGCTTCCAGGGATTCGGAAACACCATATATTTT
CDR3: CATSSFQGFGNTIYF
D: NA
J: TRBJ1-3
size: NA
V: TRBV15

DNA: TGTGCCAGTAGTGATAGGAGCGCAAAGACCCAGTACTTC
CDR3: CASSDRSAKTQYF
D: NA
J: TRBJ2-5
size: NA
V: TRBV19

DNA: TGTGCCAGCAGCTTAACGCGACTCCCGGGACTAGCGGGAGGTCCCCCCAAGGGGCAGTTCTTC
CDR3: CASSLTRLPGLAGGPPKGQFF
D: TRBD2
J: TRBJ2-1
size: NA
V: TRBV7-3

DNA: TGTGCCACCAGCAGAGATGGGTGGGATACAGGAGGGAACTATGGCTACACCTTC
CDR3: CATSRDGWDTGGNYGYTF
D: NA
J: TRBJ1-2
size: NA
V: TRBV15

DNA: TGTGCCAGCAGCTCCGAGACTGGGTACGAGCAGTACTTC
CDR3: CASSSETGYEQYF
D: NA
J: TRBJ2-7
size: NA
V: TRBV13

DNA: TGTGCCAGCAGTCGAGCGGGAGGGGGTTCCGAGCAGTACTTC
CDR3: CASSRAGGGSEQYF
D: TRBD2
J: TRBJ2-7
size: NA
V: TRBV6-1

DNA: TGTGCCAGCAGGTCTACAGGGGCCTATTTAGCAGCTTTCTTT
CDR3: CASRSTGAYLAAFF
D: TRBD1
J: TRBJ1-1
size: NA
V: TRBV6-5

DNA: TGTGCCAGCTCACCACCTAGGACAGTTTTCACTGAAGCTTTCTTT
CDR3: CASSPPRTVFTEAFF
D: NA
J: TRBJ1-1
size: NA
V: TRBV18

DNA: TGTGCCAGTAGTAAGGCCGGAGGGACGGAGACCCAGTACTTC
CDR3: CASSKAGGTETQYF
D: NA
J: TRBJ2-5
size: few
V: TRBV19

DNA: TGCGCCAGCAGCCTCGGGACTAGCGGGAGAGATACGCAGTATTTT
CDR3: CASSLGTSGRDTQYF
D: TRBD2
J: TRBJ2-3
size: NA
V: TRBV4-3

DNA: TGTGCCAGCTCTCCCCAAGCCGACACCGGGGAGCTGTTTTTT
CDR3: CASSPQADTGELFF
D: NA
J: TRBJ2-2
size: NA
V: TRBV18

DNA: TGTGCCAGCAGCTTAGGAGGGACATCAATGGAGACCCAGTACTTC
CDR3: CASSLGGTSMETQYF
D: NA
J: TRBJ2-5
size: NA
V: TRBV11-3

DNA: TGTGCCAGCAGCCCACCGCGTGACAGGTCTGAAGCTTTCTTT
CDR3: CASSPPRDRSEAFF
D: NA
J: TRBJ1-1
size: NA
V: TRBV6-5

DNA: TGTGCCAGCAGCTCATCGGTTACTCTAAACAATGAGCAGTTCTTC
CDR3: CASSSSVTLNNEQFF
D: NA
J: TRBJ2-1
size: NA
V: TRBV7-2

DNA: TGCGCCAGCAGTGAGAGGGCCGGGCCTAACAGAAATCAGCCCCAGCATTTT
CDR3: CASSERAGPNRNQPQHF
D: NA
J: TRBJ1-5
size: few
V: TRBV4-1

DNA: TGTGCCAGCATAGGGATTAGCGGGAGTTTAGGCACCGGGGAGCTGTTTTTT
CDR3: CASIGISGSLGTGELFF
D: TRBD2
J: TRBJ2-2
size: NA
V: TRBV2

DNA: TGTGCCAGTAGAAATCAGCCCCAGCATTTT
CDR3: CASRNQPQHF
D: NA
J: TRBJ1-5
size: NA
V: TRBV28

DNA: TGTGCCAGCAGTTTAAGGGGCGAAAATAATTCACCCCTCCACTTT
CDR3: CASSLRGENNSPLHF
D: NA
J: TRBJ1-6
size: many
V: TRBV27

DNA: TGTGCCAGCAGCCCAGGTCTAGGGACAGCCATGAACACTGAAGCTTTCTTT
CDR3: CASSPGLGTAMNTEAFF
D: TRBD1
J: TRBJ1-1
size: few
V: TRBV4-2

DNA: TGCGCCAGCAGTTCGTACTCTGGAAACACCATATATTTT
CDR3: CASSSYSGNTIYF
D: NA
J: TRBJ1-3
size: once
V: TRBV5-1

DNA: TGCGCCAGCAGCCAACTACTGGGCAGGGGGCCGCGCAATCAGCCCCAGCATTTT
CDR3: CASSQLLGRGPRNQPQHF
D: TRBD1
J: TRBJ1-5
size: NA
V: TRBV4-1

DNA: TGTGCCACCAGCAGAGTAAAGGGGTTGGGCACAGATACGCAGTATTTT
CDR3: CATSRVKGLGTDTQYF
D: NA
J: TRBJ2-3
size: NA
V: TRBV15

DNA: TGTGCCAGCAGTTACAGGGCAGGGGGCGCGGGGCAGCCCCAGCATTTT
CDR3: CASSYRAGGAGQPQHF
D: TRBD1
J: TRBJ1-5
size: NA
V: TRBV6-5

DNA: TGTGCCAGCACCGTGCCTGGGGGGATCACAGATACGCAGTATTTT
CDR3: CASTVPGGITDTQYF
D: NA
J: TRBJ2-3
size: NA
V: TRBV7-3

DNA: TGCGCCAGCAGCGGAACTAGCGGGGTATTGTACGAGCAGTACTTC
CDR3: CASSGTSGVLYEQYF
D: TRBD2
J: TRBJ2-7
size: NA
V: TRBV4-1

DNA: TGCGCCAGCAGCTTGGCGGGGACAGGGGGCGGCTCCTACGAGCAGTACTTC
CDR3: CASSLAGTGGGSYEQYF
D: TRBD1
J: TRBJ2-7
size: once
V: TRBV5-1

DNA: TGTGCCAGCAGGTTACCCTCCTCCTATAATTCACCCCTCCACTTT
CDR3: CASRLPSSYNSPLHF
D: NA
J: TRBJ1-6
size: NA
V: TRBV28

DNA: TGTGCCAGCAGCTTATTAAAAGGAGGATACAATGAGCAGTTCTTC
CDR3: CASSLLKGGYNEQFF
D: NA
J: TRBJ2-1
size: NA
V: TRBV7-2

DNA: TGTGCCAGCAGCCAGACACAGGGGGACAATCAGCCCCAGCATTTT
CDR3: CASSQTQGDNQPQHF
D: TRBD1
J: TRBJ1-5
size: NA
V: TRBV6-1

DNA: TGTGCCAGCGGGGCAGTTAAGGGGACCCAGCATTTT
CDR3: CASGAVKGTQHF
D: NA
J: TRBJ1-5
size: NA
V: TRBV6-1

DNA: TGTGCCAGCAGCCAAACCGGGACTAGCGGGGGGGCGAACACCGGGGAGCTGTTTTTT
CDR3: CASSQTGTSGGANTGELFF
D: TRBD2
J: TRBJ2-2
size: once
V: TRBV27

DNA: TGTGCCAGCAGCAAGGGGTCAACCCATCAGCCCCAGCATTTT
CDR3: CASSKGSTHQPQHF
D: NA
J: TRBJ1-5
size: NA
V: TRBV5-6

DNA: TGCAGTGCTGCTGCGGGAGAGACCCAGTACTTC
CDR3: CSAAAGETQYF
D: NA
J: TRBJ2-5
size: NA
V: TRBV20-1

DNA: TGTGCCAGCAGCTTAGTGGTTCGGGGGGCGTTGAGCTCCTACAATGAGCAGTTCTTC
CDR3: CASSLVVRGALSSYNEQFF
D: NA
J: TRBJ2-1
size: NA
V: TRBV7-9

DNA: TGTGCCACCAGCAGGACACAGGGGAGGGAAGCTTTCTTT
CDR3: CATSRTQGREAFF
D: TRBD1
J: TRBJ1-1
size: NA
V: TRBV15

DNA: TGTGCCAGCAGCCAAGACACTAGCAAAGGGGAGCTGTTTTTT
CDR3: CASSQDTSKGELFF
D: NA
J: TRBJ2-2
size: NA
V: TRBV4-2

DNA: TGTGCCAGCAGCTCCGATGGGAGGGCTAGGAAGACCCAGTACTTC
CDR3: CASSSDGRARKTQYF
D: TRBD2
J: TRBJ2-5
size: few
V: TRBV7-2

DNA: TGTGCCAGCAGCCACGGAGGGGACTCAGCCTACGAGCAGTACTTC
CDR3: CASSHGGDSAYEQYF
D: NA
J: TRBJ2-7
size: NA
V: TRBV4-2

DNA: TGTGCCAGCAGCTCAAGGACAGGGAAGAATGAAAAACTGTTTTTT
CDR3: CASSSRTGKNEKLFF
D: TRBD1
J: TRBJ1-4
size: NA
V: TRBV5-4

DNA: TGTGCCAGCAGTGCCGACAGGGGGCGATCATACGAGCAGTACTTC
CDR3: CASSADRGRSYEQYF
D: TRBD1
J: TRBJ2-7
size: NA
V: TRBV6-5

DNA: TGTGCCAGCAAGAGACAGGACTATGGCTACACCTTC
CDR3: CASKRQDYGYTF
D: NA
J: TRBJ1-2
size: NA
V: TRBV6-5

DNA: TGTGCCAGCAGTTTATCGGCAGGGGGCAACTATGGCTACACCTTC
CDR3: CASSLSAGGNYGYTF
D: TRBD1
J: TRBJ1-2
size: NA
V: TRBV27